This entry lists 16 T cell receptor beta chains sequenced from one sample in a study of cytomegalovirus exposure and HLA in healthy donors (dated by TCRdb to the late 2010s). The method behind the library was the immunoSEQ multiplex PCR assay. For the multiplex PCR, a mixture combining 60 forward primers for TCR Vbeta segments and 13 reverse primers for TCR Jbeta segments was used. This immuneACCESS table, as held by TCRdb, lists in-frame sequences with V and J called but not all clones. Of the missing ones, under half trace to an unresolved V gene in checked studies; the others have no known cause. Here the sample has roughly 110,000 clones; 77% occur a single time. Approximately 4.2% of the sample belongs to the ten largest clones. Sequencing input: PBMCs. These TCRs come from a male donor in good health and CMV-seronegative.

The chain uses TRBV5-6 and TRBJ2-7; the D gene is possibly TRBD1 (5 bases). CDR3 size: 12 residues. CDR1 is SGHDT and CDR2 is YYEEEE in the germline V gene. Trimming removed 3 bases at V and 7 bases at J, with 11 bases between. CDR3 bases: TGTGCCAGCAGCTCGACAGCCCCGGAGCAGTACTTC. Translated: CASSSTAPEQYF.

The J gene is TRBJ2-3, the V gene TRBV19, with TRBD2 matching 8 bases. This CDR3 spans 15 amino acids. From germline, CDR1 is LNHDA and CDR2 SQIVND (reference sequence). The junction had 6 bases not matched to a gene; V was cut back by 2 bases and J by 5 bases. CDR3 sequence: CASSIKAGAGDTQYF. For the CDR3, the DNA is TGTGCCAGTAGTATAAAAGCGGGAGCGGGAGATACGCAGTATTTT.

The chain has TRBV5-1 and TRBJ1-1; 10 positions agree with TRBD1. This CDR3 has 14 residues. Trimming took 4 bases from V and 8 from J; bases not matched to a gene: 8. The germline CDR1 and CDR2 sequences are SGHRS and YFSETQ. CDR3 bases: TGCGCCAGCAGCGGAAGGACAGGGGGGGGAGAAGCTTTCTTT. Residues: CASSGRTGGGEAFF. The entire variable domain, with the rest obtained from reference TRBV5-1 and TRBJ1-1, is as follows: KAGVTQTPRYLIKTRGQQVTLSCSPISGHRSVSWYQQTPGQGLQFLFEYFSETQRNKGNFPGRFSGRQFSNSRSEMNVSTLELGDSALYLCASSGRTGGGEAFFGQGTRLTVV.

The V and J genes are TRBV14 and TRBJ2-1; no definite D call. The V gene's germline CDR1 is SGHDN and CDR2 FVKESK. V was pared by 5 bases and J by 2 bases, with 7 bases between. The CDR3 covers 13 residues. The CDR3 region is CASSTEAYNEQFF. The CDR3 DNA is TGTGCCAGCAGCACCGAGGCCTACAATGAGCAGTTCTTC.

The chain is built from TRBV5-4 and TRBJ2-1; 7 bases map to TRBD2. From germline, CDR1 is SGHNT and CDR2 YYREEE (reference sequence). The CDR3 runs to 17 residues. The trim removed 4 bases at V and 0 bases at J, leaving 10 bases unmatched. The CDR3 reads CASSIDFGGSSYNEQFF. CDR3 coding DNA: TGTGCCAGCAGCATAGATTTCGGCGGGAGCTCCTACAATGAGCAGTTCTTC.

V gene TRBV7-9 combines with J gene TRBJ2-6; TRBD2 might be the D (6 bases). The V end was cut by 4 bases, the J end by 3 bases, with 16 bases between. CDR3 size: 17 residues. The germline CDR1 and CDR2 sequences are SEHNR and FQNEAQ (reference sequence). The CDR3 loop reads CASSSPGVAHGANVLTF. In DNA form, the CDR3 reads TGTGCCAGCAGCTCTCCGGGGGTAGCTCATGGGGCCAACGTCCTGACTTTC.

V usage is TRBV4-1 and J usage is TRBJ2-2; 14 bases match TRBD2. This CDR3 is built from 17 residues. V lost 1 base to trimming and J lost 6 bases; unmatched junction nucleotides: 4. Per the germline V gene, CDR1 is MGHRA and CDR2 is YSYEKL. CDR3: CASSQVGLAGGSGELFF. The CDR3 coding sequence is TGCGCCAGCAGCCAAGTAGGACTAGCGGGAGGTTCCGGGGAGCTGTTTTTT.

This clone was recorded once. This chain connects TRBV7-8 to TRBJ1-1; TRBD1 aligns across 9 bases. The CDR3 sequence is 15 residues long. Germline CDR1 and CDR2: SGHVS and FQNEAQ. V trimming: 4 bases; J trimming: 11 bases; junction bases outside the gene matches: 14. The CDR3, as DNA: TGTGCCAGCAGCTCGCAACCCGGACAGGGGTTTGAGGCTTTCTTT. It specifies CASSSQPGQGFEAFF.

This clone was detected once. The CDR3 region has the DNA TGTGCCAGCAGTTACTCGGCCTCCTCCTACGAGCAGTACTTC. It specifies CASSYSASSYEQYF. The V call is TRBV6-6, the J call TRBJ2-7, with unresolved D. CDR3 length equals 14 residues. From germline, CDR1 is MNHNY and CDR2 SVGAGI (reference sequence). V was pared by 0 bases and J by 0 bases, with 6 bases between.

This CDR3 reads CASSVRDSTNYGYTF. The CDR3 DNA reads TGTGCCAGCAGCGTCCGGGACAGTACGAACTATGGCTACACCTTC. This chain joins TRBV11-1 and TRBJ1-2; 7 nucleotides match TRBD1. Germline CDR1 and CDR2: SGHAT and FQDESV (reference sequence). The CDR3 length is 15 residues. J lost 2 bases, V lost 5 bases, and 8 bases had no gene match.

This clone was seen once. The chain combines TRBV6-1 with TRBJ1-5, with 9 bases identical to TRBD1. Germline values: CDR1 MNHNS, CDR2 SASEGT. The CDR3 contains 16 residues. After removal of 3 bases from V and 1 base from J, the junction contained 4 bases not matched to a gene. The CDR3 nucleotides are TGTGCCAGCAGTGACAGACAGGGGGTCAGCAATCAGCCCCAGCATTTT. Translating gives CASSDRQGVSNQPQHF.

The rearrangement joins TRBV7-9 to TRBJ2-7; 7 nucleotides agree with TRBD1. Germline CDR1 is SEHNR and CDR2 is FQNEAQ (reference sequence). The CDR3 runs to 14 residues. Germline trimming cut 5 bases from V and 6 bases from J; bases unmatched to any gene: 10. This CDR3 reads CASSPRQGTSEQYF. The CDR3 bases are TGTGCCAGCAGCCCGAGACAGGGAACTAGCGAGCAGTACTTC. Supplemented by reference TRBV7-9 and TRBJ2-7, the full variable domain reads DTGVSQNPRHKITKRGQNVTFRCDPISEHNRLYWYRQTLGQGPEFLTYFQNEAQLEKSRLLSDRFSAERPKGSFSTLEIQRTEQGDSAMYLCASSPRQGTSEQYFGPGTRLTVT.

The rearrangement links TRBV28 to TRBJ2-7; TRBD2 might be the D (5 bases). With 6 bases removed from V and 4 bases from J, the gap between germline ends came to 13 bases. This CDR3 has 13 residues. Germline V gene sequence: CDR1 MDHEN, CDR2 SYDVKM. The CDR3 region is CASRRTGSYEQYF. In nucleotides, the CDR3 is TGTGCCAGCAGGCGTACGGGGTCGTACGAGCAGTACTTC.

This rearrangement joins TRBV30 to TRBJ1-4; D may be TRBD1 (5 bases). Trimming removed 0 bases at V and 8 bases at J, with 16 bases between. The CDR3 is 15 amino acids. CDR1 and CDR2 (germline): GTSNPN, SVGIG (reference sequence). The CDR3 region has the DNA TGTGCCTGGAGTGTACGTCGCAGGGTTGGGGAAAAACTGTTTTTT. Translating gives CAWSVRRRVGEKLFF.

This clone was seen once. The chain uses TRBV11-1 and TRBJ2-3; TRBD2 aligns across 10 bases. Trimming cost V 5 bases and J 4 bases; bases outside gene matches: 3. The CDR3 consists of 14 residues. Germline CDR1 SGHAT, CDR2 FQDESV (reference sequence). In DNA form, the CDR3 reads TGTGCCAGCAGCAGCGGGAGGGCCCCAGATACGCAGTATTTT. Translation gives CASSSGRAPDTQYF.

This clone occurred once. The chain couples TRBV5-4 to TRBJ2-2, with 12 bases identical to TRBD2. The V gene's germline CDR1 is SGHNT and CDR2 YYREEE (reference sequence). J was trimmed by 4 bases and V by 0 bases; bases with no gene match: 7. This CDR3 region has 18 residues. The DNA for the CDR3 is TGTGCCAGCAGCTTGGGACTAGCGGGAGCATCGGGCACCGGGGAGCTGTTTTTT. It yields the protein CASSLGLAGASGTGELFF.